This T cell receptor beta chain was sequenced during a study of T cell responses to AZD1222 COVID-19 vaccine (dated by TCRdb to the early 2020s). Regarding the complete study: AZD1222 recipients given second doses at about 4 weeks or at about 12 weeks were pooled, since spike-specific TCR depth and breadth were not found to differ between the two schedules. TCR sequencing covered 233 trial participants: nearly 210 given two doses of AZD1222 and 26 given two doses of MenACWY control vaccine. Trial participants were enrolled into age subgroups of 18-55, 56-69 and 70-plus years, which contained around 140, 26 and 57 TCR-sequenced participants, respectively. Paper-wide results and their limitations: Epitopes outside the regions mutated in the B.1.351 and B.1.1.7 variants were reportedly recognized by nearly half of the unique spike-specific TCRs. Because no samples from the day 14 peak response were available, repertoires could be characterized only after the peak T cell response. Participants were mostly white British and included more females than males, and it was suggested by the authors that clonal diversity may have been underestimated. Spike-specific TCR breadth and depth rose significantly after two AZD1222 doses compared with day 0 and with MenACWY recipients. Only five to seven AZD1222 recipients were SARS-CoV-2 seropositive at baseline, limiting conclusions about previously exposed vaccinees. The vaccine-associated CD4 TCRs covered the entire spike protein, and the dominant responses fell in regions 160-218 and 743-854. The 56-69-year group was small, and its depth increase did not reach significance, likely because of low power.

Trimming costs V 2 bases and J 0 bases, and their ends lie 6 bases apart. CDR1 and CDR2, per the germline V gene, are SGHRS and YFSETQ. Including the terminal cysteine and phenylalanine, the CDR3 comprises 14 residues. CDR3 DNA is the only sequence kept; it has 42 bases, read in frame from the first base. About this clone: Its antigen has not been determined. No base quality information exists; no much larger clone differs at one position.

Reading the label with the study, this specimen's time point is: baseline before first vaccination. Vaccinee samples came from UK trials COV001 and COV002, including a single-blind randomized controlled phase 2/3 trial of AZD1222 (ChAdOx1 nCoV-19) in healthy adults. For TCRbeta chain sequencing, PBMC samples from trial participants were taken at day 0 and at day 28 after the second dose. The CDR3 regions of human TCRbeta chains were subjected to immunosequencing. The published analysis was carried out like this. TCRs in the repertoires were compared against a reference library of SARS-CoV-2-specific TCRs that had been generated with the MIRA antigen-specificity platform. Breadth was defined as the fraction of unique TCRs that were SARS-CoV-2-associated, and depth was defined as the fraction of total T cells that were SARS-CoV-2-associated. Using the MIRA data, every spike-specific TCR was mapped to the spike region that the TCR reacted to and assigned to either a CD4 or a CD8 class. Log10-transformed breadth and depth values were compared by one-way ANOVA with Sidak's multiple comparisons tests. TCRdb took this table from immuneACCESS and kept in-frame rearrangements with V and J called. Such tables lack part of the clones; where checked against another copy, unresolved V genes explain under half of the gap, and the rest is unexplained. V, J and clone size are those of that table, while D and trimming were read from the DNA. The sample table contains some 100,000 clones; only one count was recorded for 90% of them. The ten largest clones take up approximately 1.3% of the sample.

The TCR originated in an adult in good health. The sample in question was peripheral blood, obtained on day 0 of AZD1222 vaccination. The V gene is TRBV5-1 and the J gene is TRBJ2-4; the D gene is not confidently resolved. The base sequence is TGCGCCAGCAGCTTTAACCTAGCCAAAAACATTCAGTACTTC. Its protein product is CASSFNLAKNIQYF. Outside the CDR3, residues come from the reference TRBV5-1 and TRBJ2-4 proteins, so the full variable domain is: KAGVTQTPRYLIKTRGQQVTLSCSPISGHRSVSWYQQTPGQGLQFLFEYFSETQRNKGNFPGRFSGRQFSNSRSEMNVSTLELGDSALYLCASSFNLAKNIQYFGAGTRLSVL.